This T cell receptor (beta chain) was recovered during a study of human T cells and chemical hapten exposure. Overall study context: It was small differences in pooled library volume that mainly caused per-sample TCR yields to vary. Points from the study as a whole: Alopecia in the donors means their immune response may deviate from healthy people's.

TCRdb re-called the RACE reads through MiXCR, storing one row per CDR3 protein. The top ten clones hold 8.5% to 10% of a sample with 56,000 or so distinct CDR3 sequences, 8.5% to 10% of them seen once. This clonotype was counted only a few times. Its specificity is unknown. This sequence may be a read error, since a much larger clone differs from it by one base. Germline V gene lookup returns CDR1 KGHDR and CDR2 SFDVKD. The CDR3 loop spans 13 amino acids. The time point was: pre-sensitization, week 0. Documented treatment: therapeutic diphenylcyclopropenone sensitization with weekly scalp DPC. The authors' total RNA extraction used unfractionated whole blood. Alopecia patients deemed DPC-suitable, aged 18 to 70, excluding pregnancy.

The receptor was derived from a woman aged 25 to 39 with alopecia areata. Some clones in this sample may be carry-over from other donors' samples. The rearrangement uses TRBV24-1 and TRBJ1-2, with no clear D. The sample here was whole blood, taken in connection with sensitization to the hapten diphenylcyclopropenone (DPC). This CDR3 reads CATSDLEEYGYPF. CDR3 DNA sequence: TGTGCCACCAGTGATTTGGAGGAGTATGGCTACCCCTTC.